The 19 T cell receptor beta chains below all came from one sample that was sequenced in a study of T cells in Graves' hyperthyroidism and ophthalmopathy. Amplification of TCR beta CDR3 regions was performed using RNA transcripts as template. HTBI primers drove first-round RT-PCR of the TCR CDR3. TCRdb analysed the multiplex PCR reads with MiXCR anew, one entry per CDR3 protein. Counted here are 700,000 to 950,000 distinct CDR3 sequences, under 45% occurring once; the ten biggest clones make up less than 35%. The sequencing input was blood. The receptors derive from a woman aged 40 to 49 with Graves' hyperthyroidism.

The rearrangement uses TRBV5-1 and TRBJ1-1; 7 nucleotides match TRBD1. The CDR3 runs 14 residues. V lost 7 bases to trimming and J lost 2 bases; unmatched junction nucleotides: 8. In germline, CDR1 is SGHRS, CDR2 YFSETQ. The CDR3 loop is CASSEQGINTEAFF. CDR3 sequence (DNA): TGCGCCAGCTCTGAACAGGGGATCAACACTGAAGCTTTCTTT.

For this clonotype: This likely comes from a read error, as the CDR3 has no conserved phenylalanine or tryptophan at its end. The CDR3 nucleotides are TGTGCCAGCAGTGAAAAGGCATCAGGGCATCACACTGAAGCTTTCCTT. Translated: CASSEKASGHHTEAFL. J is TRBJ1-1 and V is TRBV5-4; the D gene is possibly TRBD1 (5 bases). The CDR3 covers 16 residues. The germline V gene has CDR1 SGHNT and CDR2 YYREEE (reference sequence). V was shortened by 5 bases and J by 3 bases, with 20 bases between the two germline ends.

This clonotype was observed at least ten times. The rearrangement links TRBV11-2 to TRBJ2-7, with a possible D match to TRBD1 (6 bases). CDR3 length: 15 amino acids. The V end lost 4 bases, the J end lost 2 bases, and 15 bases lay between the germline ends. Germline values: CDR1 SGHAT, CDR2 FQNNGV. The CDR3 loop is CASSSYRDIAYEQYF. The CDR3 region has the DNA TGTGCCAGCAGCTCCTACCGGGACATAGCCTACGAGCAGTACTTC.

This clonotype showed up just a few times. J is TRBJ1-6 and V is TRBV5-8, with D possibly matching TRBD1 (5 bases). The CDR3 has 15 amino acids. V was trimmed by 0 bases and J by 9 bases, leaving 13 bases between them. Germline V lookup: CDR1 SGHTS, CDR2 YDEGEE. This chain's CDR3 is CASSLDPGSSSPLHF. Here the CDR3 DNA reads TGTGCCAGCAGCTTGGACCCAGGGAGTTCTTCACCCCTCCACTTT.

The table lists this clonotype with many counts. The chain uses TRBV29-1 and TRBJ1-2; 7 bases match TRBD1. The V gene end was trimmed by 6 bases and the J gene end by 2 bases; junction bases not matched to a gene: 3. The CDR3 is 12 amino acids. The germline gives CDR1 SQVTM, CDR2 ANQGSEA. The CDR3 reads CSVLQGNYGYTF. In DNA, the CDR3 is TGCAGCGTGCTACAGGGGAACTATGGCTACACCTTC.

Details on this clonotype: Germline and junction disagree at one end, which may indicate a read error. The V call is TRBV6-5, the J call TRBJ2-5; TRBD1 might be the D (5 bases). The CDR3 has 16 residues. Per the germline V gene, CDR1 is MNHEY and CDR2 is SVGAGI. The CDR3 spells CAGSPDTALYQETQYF. The CDR3 nucleotides are TGTGCCGGCAGTCCGGACACGGCTCTCTACCAAGAGACCCAGTACTTC.

Regarding this clonotype: A much larger clone differs from this one at a single base, so this may be a read error. V and J are TRBV10-3 and TRBJ1-2, with 7 bases lining up with TRBD1. CDR3 length: 16 residues. V lost 10 bases, J lost 4 bases, and 18 bases stayed unmatched. From germline, CDR1 is ENHRY and CDR2 SYGVKD. CDR3 protein: CASSPDPTDRSYGYTF. DNA of the CDR3: TGTGCCAGCAGCCCCGACCCCACGGACAGGAGCTATGGCTACACCTTC.

V usage is TRBV5-1 and J usage is TRBJ1-5, with no clear D. The CDR3 length is 15 residues. V gave up 5 bases and J gave up 0 bases, with 12 bases separating them. Germline V lookup: CDR1 SGHRS, CDR2 YFSETQ. CDR3 sequence: CASRRDGGSNQPQHF. CDR3 DNA: TGCGCCAGCAGGAGGGATGGAGGTAGCAATCAGCCCCAGCATTTT.

The CDR3 reads CASSEPSWAVGAFF. For the CDR3, the DNA is TGCGCCAGCAGTGAGCCTTCCTGGGCCGTTGGAGCTTTCTTT. The chain links TRBV10-2 to TRBJ1-1; D call uncertain. V was clipped by 2 bases and J by 10 bases, with 17 bases between them. There are 14 residues in the CDR3. Germline CDR1 reads WSHSY; CDR2 reads SAAADI.

This clonotype came up many times. V usage is TRBV20-1 and J usage is TRBJ1-1; D unclear. Trimming stripped 3 bases from V and 1 base from J, with 6 bases between. CDR1 DFQATT and CDR2 SNEGSKA come from the germline V gene (reference sequence). The CDR3 has 12 amino acids. The CDR3 sequence is CSARGENTEAFF. CDR3 bases: TGCAGTGCTAGGGGCGAGAACACTGAAGCTTTCTTT.

This clonotype was seen repeatedly, ten times or more. The V call is TRBV7-9, the J call TRBJ2-7; possible D gene TRBD2, 5 bases. In germline, CDR1 is SEHNR, CDR2 FQNEAQ (reference sequence). V lost 8 bases, J lost 2 bases, and 13 bases lay in between. The length of the CDR3 is 13 residues. CDR3 in amino acids: CASGPDSPYEQYF. The CDR3 DNA sequence: TGTGCCAGCGGACCGGACTCACCCTACGAGCAGTACTTC.

V usage is TRBV30 and J usage is TRBJ1-2; D is perhaps TRBD1 (5 bases). Between the trimmed V and J ends, which lost 5 bases and 7 bases, there was a span of 14 bases. Germline CDR1 and CDR2: GTSNPN and SVGIG (reference sequence). This CDR3 is 12 amino acids long. CDR3 sequence: CAWGPRVSGYTF. CDR3 sequence (DNA): TGTGCCTGGGGGCCCAGGGTCTCTGGCTACACCTTC.

The chain employs TRBV10-2 and TRBJ1-5; possible D gene TRBD1, 5 bases. V shed 6 bases and J shed 4 bases, with 19 bases lying between them. The germline gives CDR1 WSHSY, CDR2 SAAADI. The CDR3 has 16 residues. CDR3: CASSQDPAGGNQPQHF. As DNA, the CDR3 is TGCGCCAGCAGCCAAGATCCAGCGGGGGGGAATCAGCCCCAGCATTTT.

This clonotype was recorded at least ten times. CDR3 amino acids: CASSIETVGDTEAFF. CDR3 nucleotides: TGTGCCAGTAGTATAGAGACAGTGGGCGACACTGAAGCTTTCTTT. The chain uses TRBV19 and TRBJ1-1; perhaps TRBD1 as D (5 bases). V was trimmed by 0 bases and J by 3 bases, leaving 11 bases between them. The CDR3 spans 15 residues. Germline CDR1 reads LNHDA; CDR2 reads SQIVND (reference sequence).

The J gene is TRBJ2-5, the V gene TRBV6-5, with D perhaps matching TRBD1 or TRBD2 (5 bases each). Germline CDR1 MNHEY, CDR2 SVGAGI. CDR3 length: 16 residues. With 2 bases removed from V and 4 bases from J, the gap between germline ends came to 17 bases. CDR3 DNA sequence: TGTGCCAGCAGTTACCTCGAGGGGCGGGTGGGAGAGACCCAGTACTTC. Residues: CASSYLEGRVGETQYF.

The V and J genes are TRBV6-2 or TRBV6-3 and TRBJ1-5; a possible D gene is TRBD1 (5 bases). V was trimmed by 7 bases and J by 5 bases, leaving 12 bases between them. The V gene's germline CDR1 is MNHEY and CDR2 SVGEGT. The CDR3 length is 13 residues. CDR3 in amino acids: CASTNIGDQPQHF. The CDR3 DNA reads as TGTGCCAGCACCAACATAGGGGATCAGCCCCAGCATTTT.

The chain carries TRBV7-9 and TRBJ2-2; the match to TRBD1 covers 8 bases. V gave up 8 bases and J gave up 3 bases; unmatched junction bases: 11. The CDR3 is 16 amino acids. Germline loops: CDR1 SEHNR, CDR2 FQNEAQ (reference sequence). The CDR3 is CASGQQGVGDTGELFF. CDR3 coding DNA: TGTGCCAGCGGGCAACAGGGGGTAGGAGACACCGGGGAGCTGTTTTTT.

This clonotype showed up just a few times. CDR3 in amino acids: CASRGTFGELFF. CDR3 in DNA: TGCGCCAGCAGAGGGACATTCGGGGAGCTGTTTTTT. V usage is TRBV10-1 and J usage is TRBJ2-2, with D tentatively TRBD1 (6 bases). The germline V and J ends were trimmed by 6 bases and 7 bases, with 9 bases remaining between them. From germline, CDR1 is WNHNN and CDR2 SYGVQD (reference sequence). There are 12 residues in the CDR3.

This clonotype appeared a single time. In DNA, the CDR3 is TGTGCCAGCAGTACCAACCCTATGCCCCAGCATTTT. Protein sequence: CASSTNPMPQHF. The chain links TRBV2 to TRBJ1-5; D ambiguous. This CDR3 is built from 12 residues. V lost 5 bases, J lost 9 bases, and 11 bases lay in between. The germline V gene has CDR1 SNHLY and CDR2 FYNNEI. Combining the CDR3 with reference TRBV2 and TRBJ1-5 gives the whole variable domain EPEVTQTPSHQVTQMGQEVILRCVPISNHLYFYWYRQILGQKVEFLVSFYNNEISEKSEIFDDQFSVERPDGSNFTLKIRSTKLEDSAMYFCASSTNPMPQHFGDGTRLSIL.